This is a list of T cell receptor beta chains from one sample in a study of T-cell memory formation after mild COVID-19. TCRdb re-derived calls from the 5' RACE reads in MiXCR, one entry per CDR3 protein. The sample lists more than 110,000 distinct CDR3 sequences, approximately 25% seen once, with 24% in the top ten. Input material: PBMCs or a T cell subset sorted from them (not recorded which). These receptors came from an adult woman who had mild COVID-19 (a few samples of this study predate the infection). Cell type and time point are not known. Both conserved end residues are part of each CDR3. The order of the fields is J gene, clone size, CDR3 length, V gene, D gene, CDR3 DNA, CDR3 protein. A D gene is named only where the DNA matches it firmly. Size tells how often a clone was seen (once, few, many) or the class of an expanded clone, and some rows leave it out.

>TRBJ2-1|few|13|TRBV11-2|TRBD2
TGTGCCGGGACTAGCGGATCCTACAATGAGCAGTTCTTC
CAGTSGSYNEQFF
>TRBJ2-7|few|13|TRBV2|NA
TGTGCCAGCATCCCAATCGGATCCTACGAGCAGTACTTC
CASIPIGSYEQYF
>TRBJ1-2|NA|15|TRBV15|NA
TGTGCCACCAGCAGAGATGCAGGGTCTAACTATGGCTACACCTTC
CATSRDAGSNYGYTF
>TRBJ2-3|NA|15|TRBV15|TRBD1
TGTGCCACCAGCAGGGGACAGGGTGGGCCAGATACGCAGTATTTT
CATSRGQGGPDTQYF
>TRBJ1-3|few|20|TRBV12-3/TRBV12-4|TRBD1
TGTGCCAGCAGTTCCCCGGGACAGGGGATAATAAGCCCCTCTGGAAACACCATATATTTT
CASSSPGQGIISPSGNTIYF
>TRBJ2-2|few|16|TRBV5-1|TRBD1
TGCGCCAGCAGCCACACACAGGGGCCGAACACCGGGGAGCTGTTTTTT
CASSHTQGPNTGELFF
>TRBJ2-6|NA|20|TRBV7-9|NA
TGTGCCAGCAGCGCAGCGATCCTGGGACCCCCGGGCTCTGGGGCCAACGTCCTGACTTTC
CASSAAILGPPGSGANVLTF
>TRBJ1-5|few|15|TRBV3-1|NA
TGTGCCAGCCCGGTGGAAACGGGGTATAATCAGCCCCAGCATTTT
CASPVETGYNQPQHF
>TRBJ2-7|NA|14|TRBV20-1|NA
TGCAGTGCTAGAACCCGGGAGCGCGCCTACGAGCAGTACTTC
CSARTRERAYEQYF
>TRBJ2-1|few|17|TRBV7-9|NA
TGTGCCAGCAGCTTACCTTCTTGGGGTGATACCTACAATGAGCAGTTCTTC
CASSLPSWGDTYNEQFF
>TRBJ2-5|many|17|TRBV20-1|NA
TGCAGTGCTAGAGGTTCCCCGGACTTAGGCCCACAAGAGACCCAGTACTTC
CSARGSPDLGPQETQYF
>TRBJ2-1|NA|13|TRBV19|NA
TGTGCCAGTCGGGATTGGAATAGCAATGAGCAGTTCTTC
CASRDWNSNEQFF
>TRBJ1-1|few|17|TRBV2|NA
TGTGCCAGCAGTGAAAGGGGTAAGGGGGTGCTTAACACTGAAGCTTTCTTT
CASSERGKGVLNTEAFF
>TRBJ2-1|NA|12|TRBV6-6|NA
TGTGCCAGCAGTTCCCTTCAGAGAGAGCAGTTCTTC
CASSSLQREQFF
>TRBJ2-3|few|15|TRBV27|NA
TGTGCCAGCAGTTTAAAGGGGCCGGGGGCAGATACGCAGTATTTT
CASSLKGPGADTQYF
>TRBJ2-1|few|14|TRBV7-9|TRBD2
TGTGCCAGCAGCTTTACTAGCGCTTACAATGAGCAGTTCTTC
CASSFTSAYNEQFF
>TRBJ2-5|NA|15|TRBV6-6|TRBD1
TGTGCCAGCAGTCACCAGGGACAGCCCCTAGAGACCCAGTACTTC
CASSHQGQPLETQYF
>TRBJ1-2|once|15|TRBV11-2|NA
TGTGCCAGCAGCTTAGATCCAGGTTCTAACTATGGCTACACCTTC
CASSLDPGSNYGYTF
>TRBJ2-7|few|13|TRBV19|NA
TGTGCCAGTAGTATAGTCGCGGGGTTCGAGCAGTACTTC
CASSIVAGFEQYF
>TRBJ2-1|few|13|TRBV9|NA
TGTGCCAGCAGCGTAGATCTTGCAAATGAGCAGTTCTTC
CASSVDLANEQFF
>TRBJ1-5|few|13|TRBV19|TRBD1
TGTGCCACCGCGGACAGGGGGCCAGAGCCCCAGCATTTT
CATADRGPEPQHF
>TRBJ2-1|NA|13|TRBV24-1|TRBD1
TGTGCCACCAGTGATTTGACACAGGGGACCCAGTTCTTC
CATSDLTQGTQFF
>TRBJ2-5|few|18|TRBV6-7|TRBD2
TGTGCCAGCAGTTACTCTTGCGGGAGGCTCGGGGGCCAAGAGACCCAGTACTTC
CASSYSCGRLGGQETQYF
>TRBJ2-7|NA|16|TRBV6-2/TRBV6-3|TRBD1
TGTGCCAGCAGTTACCCCCGGGACAGTTTCTCCTACGAGCAGTACTTC
CASSYPRDSFSYEQYF
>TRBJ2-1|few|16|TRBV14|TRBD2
TGTGCCAGCAGCCAAGAGGCGGGGGGGCCGTTCAATGAGCAGTTCTTC
CASSQEAGGPFNEQFF
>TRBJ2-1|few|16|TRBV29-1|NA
TGCAGCGTTGAGGGGACGCAACAGAGCTCCTACAATGAGCAGTTCTTC
CSVEGTQQSSYNEQFF
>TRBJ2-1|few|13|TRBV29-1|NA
TGCAGCGTTGCCGGGGGCTCGAGCAATGAGCAGTTCTTC
CSVAGGSSNEQFF
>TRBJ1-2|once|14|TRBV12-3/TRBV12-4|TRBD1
TGTGCCAGCAGTTTAGGTGCAGGGGGCTATGGCTACACCTTC
CASSLGAGGYGYTF
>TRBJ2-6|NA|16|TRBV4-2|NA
TGTGCCAGCAGCCAAGATGCGGTGACTGGGGCCAACGTCCTGACTTTC
CASSQDAVTGANVLTF
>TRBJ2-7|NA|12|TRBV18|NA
TGTGCCAGCTCACCATCGGTGGTCGAGCAGTACTTC
CASSPSVVEQYF
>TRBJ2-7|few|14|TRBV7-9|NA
TGTGCCAGCAGCTTAGTGGGCAGCTCCTACGAGCAGTACTTC
CASSLVGSSYEQYF
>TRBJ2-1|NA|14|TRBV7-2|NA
TGTGCCAGCAGCATGTGGGGTAGCGGCAATGAGCAGTTCTTC
CASSMWGSGNEQFF
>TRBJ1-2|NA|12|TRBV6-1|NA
TGTGCCAGCAGTGAAGGGGGCTATGGCTACACCTTC
CASSEGGYGYTF
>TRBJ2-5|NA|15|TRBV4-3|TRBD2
TGCGCCAGCAGCCCTCGCTCGCGGGAGACGGAGACCCAGTACTTC
CASSPRSRETETQYF
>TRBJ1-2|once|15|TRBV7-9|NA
TGTGCCAGCAGCTACCTCGATGGGCCTAACTATGGCTACACCTTC
CASSYLDGPNYGYTF
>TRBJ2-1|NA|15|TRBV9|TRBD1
TGTGCCAGCAGCGTCGGGACAGGGATTTTGAATGAGCAGTTCTTC
CASSVGTGILNEQFF
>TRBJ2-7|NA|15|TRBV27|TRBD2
TGTGCCAGCAGTTTTGCGCCCGCGGGAGGGTTCGAGCAGTACTTC
CASSFAPAGGFEQYF
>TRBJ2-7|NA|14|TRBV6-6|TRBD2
TGTGCCAGCAGTATCGAGCGGGGGGCCTACGAGCAGTACTTC
CASSIERGAYEQYF
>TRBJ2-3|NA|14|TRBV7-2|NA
TGTGCCAGCAGCTTAGGTCTAGTTCTGAATACGCAGTATTTT
CASSLGLVLNTQYF
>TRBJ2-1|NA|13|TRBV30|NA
TGTGCCTGGAGTGTAGAGCTATTTGATGAGCAGTTCTTC
CAWSVELFDEQFF
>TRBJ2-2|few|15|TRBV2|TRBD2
TGTGCCAGCAGCGTAGCGGGGAGATACACCGGGGAGCTGTTTTTT
CASSVAGRYTGELFF
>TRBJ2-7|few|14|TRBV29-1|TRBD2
TGCAGCGTAAGGGGGACTAGCGGACCCTACGAGCAGTACTTC
CSVRGTSGPYEQYF
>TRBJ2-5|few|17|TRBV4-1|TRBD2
TGCGCCAGCAGCCCCCCGTCTGGGCGGGAGGGCCAAGAGACCCAGTACTTC
CASSPPSGREGQETQYF
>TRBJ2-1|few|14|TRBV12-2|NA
TGTGCAAGTCGTAGAGGACAAAAGTACAATGAGCAGTTCTTC
CASRRGQKYNEQFF
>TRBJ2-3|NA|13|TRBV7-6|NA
TGTGCCAGCAGCCCCGGGACGACAGATACGCAGTATTTT
CASSPGTTDTQYF
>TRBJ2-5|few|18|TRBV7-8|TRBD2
TGTGCCAGCAGCTTAGCGAGGCGGGGGATACAGTACCAAGAGACCCAGTACTTC
CASSLARRGIQYQETQYF
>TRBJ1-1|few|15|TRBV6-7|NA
TGTGCCAGCACCCCCAGCGGACTTTTGAACACTGAAGCTTTCTTT
CASTPSGLLNTEAFF
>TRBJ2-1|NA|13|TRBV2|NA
TGTGCCAGCAGTGTAGCGGACTACAATGAGCAGTTCTTC
CASSVADYNEQFF
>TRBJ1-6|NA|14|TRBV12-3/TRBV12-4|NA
TGTGCCAGCAGCCGCGGAGGGGCCAATTCACCCCTCCACTTT
CASSRGGANSPLHF
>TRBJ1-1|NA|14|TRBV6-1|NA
TGTGCCAGCAGTGAATGGGTGTGGAACACTGAAGCTTTCTTT
CASSEWVWNTEAFF
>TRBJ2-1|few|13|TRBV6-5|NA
TGTGCCAGCAGTTACGGGGCAGCCAATGAGCAGTTCTTC
CASSYGAANEQFF
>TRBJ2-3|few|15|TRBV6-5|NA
TGTGCCAGCAGTTACCTCAGGGGGGGCACAGATACGCAGTATTTT
CASSYLRGGTDTQYF
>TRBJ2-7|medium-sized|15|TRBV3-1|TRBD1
TGTGCCAGCAGCCAGCCGGGACAGGGGGCGTACGAGCAGTACTTC
CASSQPGQGAYEQYF